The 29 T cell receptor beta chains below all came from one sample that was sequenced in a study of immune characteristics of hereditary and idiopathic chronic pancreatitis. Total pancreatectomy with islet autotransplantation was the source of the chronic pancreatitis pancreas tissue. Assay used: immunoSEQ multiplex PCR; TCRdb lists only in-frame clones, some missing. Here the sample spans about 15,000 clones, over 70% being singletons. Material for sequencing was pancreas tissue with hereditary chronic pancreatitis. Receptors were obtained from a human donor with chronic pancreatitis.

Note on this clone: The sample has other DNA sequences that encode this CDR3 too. DNA of the CDR3: TGTGCCAGTAGTATCCAGGTGAACACTGAAGCTTTCTTT. Its protein is CASSIQVNTEAFF. The genes are TRBV19 and TRBJ1-1; no definite D call. This CDR3 comprises 13 residues. Between the trimmed V and J ends, which lost 3 bases and 0 bases, there was a span of 5 bases. Looked up from germline, CDR1 is LNHDA and CDR2 is SQIVND (reference sequence).

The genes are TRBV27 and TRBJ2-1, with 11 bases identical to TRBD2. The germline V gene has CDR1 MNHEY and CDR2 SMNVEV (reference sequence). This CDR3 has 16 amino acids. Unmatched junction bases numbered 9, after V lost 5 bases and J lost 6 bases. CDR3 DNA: TGTGCCAGCAGTCCCGGCAGACTAGCGGGATTCAATGAGCAGTTCTTC. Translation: CASSPGRLAGFNEQFF.

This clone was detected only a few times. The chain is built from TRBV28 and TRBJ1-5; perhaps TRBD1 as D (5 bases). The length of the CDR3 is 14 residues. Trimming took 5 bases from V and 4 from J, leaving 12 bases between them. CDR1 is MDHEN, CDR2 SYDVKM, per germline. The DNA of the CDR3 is TGTGCCAGCAGTCGTGCAGGGCTAAATCAGCCCCAGCATTTT. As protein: CASSRAGLNQPQHF.

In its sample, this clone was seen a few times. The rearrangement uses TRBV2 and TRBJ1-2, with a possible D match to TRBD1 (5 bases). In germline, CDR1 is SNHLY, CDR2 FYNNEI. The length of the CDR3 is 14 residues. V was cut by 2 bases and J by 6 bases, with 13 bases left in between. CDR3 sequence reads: CASSERQGRNGYTF. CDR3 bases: TGTGCCAGCAGTGAAAGGCAGGGAAGGAATGGCTACACCTTC.

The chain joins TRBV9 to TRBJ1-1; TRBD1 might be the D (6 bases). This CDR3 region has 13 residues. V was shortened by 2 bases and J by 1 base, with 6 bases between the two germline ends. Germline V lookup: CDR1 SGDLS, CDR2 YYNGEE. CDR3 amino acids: CASSVDRNTEAFF. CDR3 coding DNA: TGTGCCAGCAGCGTGGACAGGAACACTGAAGCTTTCTTT. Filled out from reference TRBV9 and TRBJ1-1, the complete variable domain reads DSGVTQTPKHLITATGQRVTLRCSPRSGDLSVYWYQQSLDQGLQFLIQYYNGEERAKGNILERFSAQQFPDLHSELNLSSLELGDSALYFCASSVDRNTEAFFGQGTRLTVV.

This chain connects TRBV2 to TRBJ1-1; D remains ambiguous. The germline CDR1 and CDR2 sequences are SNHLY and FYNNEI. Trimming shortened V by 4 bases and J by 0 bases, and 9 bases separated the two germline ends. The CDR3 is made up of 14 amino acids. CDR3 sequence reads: CASSVGRMNTEAFF. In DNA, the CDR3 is TGTGCCAGCAGTGTTGGCAGAATGAACACTGAAGCTTTCTTT.

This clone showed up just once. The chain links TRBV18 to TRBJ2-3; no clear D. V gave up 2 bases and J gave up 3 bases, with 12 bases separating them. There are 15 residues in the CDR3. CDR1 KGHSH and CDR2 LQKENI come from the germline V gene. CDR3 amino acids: CASSPLGHGTDTQYF. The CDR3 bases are TGTGCCAGCTCACCATTAGGGCACGGGACAGATACGCAGTATTTT.

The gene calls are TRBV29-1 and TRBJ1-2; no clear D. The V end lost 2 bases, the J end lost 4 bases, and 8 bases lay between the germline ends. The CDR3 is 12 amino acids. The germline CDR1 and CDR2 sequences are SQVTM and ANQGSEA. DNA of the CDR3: TGCAGCGTTGAATCAGGTGGCTATGGCTACACCTTC. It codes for CSVESGGYGYTF. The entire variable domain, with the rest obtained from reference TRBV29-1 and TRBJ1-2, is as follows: SAVISQKPSRDICQRGTSLTIQCQVDSQVTMMFWYRQQPGQSLTLIATANQGSEATYESGFVIDKFPISRPNLTFSTLTVSNMSPEDSSIYLCSVESGGYGYTFGSGTRLTVV.

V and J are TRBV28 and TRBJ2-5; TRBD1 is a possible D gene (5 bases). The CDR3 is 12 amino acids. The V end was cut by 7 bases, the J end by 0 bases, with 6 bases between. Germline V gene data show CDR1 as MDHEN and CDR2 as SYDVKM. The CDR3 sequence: CASTTDQETQYF. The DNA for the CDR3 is TGTGCCAGCACGACAGACCAAGAGACCCAGTACTTC.

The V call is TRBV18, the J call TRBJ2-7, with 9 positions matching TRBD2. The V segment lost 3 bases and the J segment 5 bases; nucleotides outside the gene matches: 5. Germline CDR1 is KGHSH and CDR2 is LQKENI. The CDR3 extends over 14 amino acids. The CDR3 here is CASSPRREGNEQYF. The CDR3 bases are TGTGCCAGCTCACCTCGGCGGGAGGGGAACGAGCAGTACTTC.

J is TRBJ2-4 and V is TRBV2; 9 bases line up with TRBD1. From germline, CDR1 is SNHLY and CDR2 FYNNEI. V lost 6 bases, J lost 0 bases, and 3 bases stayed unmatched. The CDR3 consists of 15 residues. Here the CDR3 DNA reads TGTGCCAGCAGGGTACAGGGGGCAGCCAAAAACATTCAGTACTTC. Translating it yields CASRVQGAAKNIQYF.

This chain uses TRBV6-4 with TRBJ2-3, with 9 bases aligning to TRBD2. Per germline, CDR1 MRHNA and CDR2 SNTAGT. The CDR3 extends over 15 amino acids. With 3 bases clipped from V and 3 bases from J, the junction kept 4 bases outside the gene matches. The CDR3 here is CASSEAGGNTDTQYF. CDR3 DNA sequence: TGTGCCAGCAGTGAAGCGGGAGGAAATACAGATACGCAGTATTTT.

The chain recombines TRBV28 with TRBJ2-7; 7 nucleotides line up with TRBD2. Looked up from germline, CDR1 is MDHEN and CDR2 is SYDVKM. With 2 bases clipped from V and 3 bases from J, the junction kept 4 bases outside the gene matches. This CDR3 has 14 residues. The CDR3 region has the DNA TGTGCCAGCAGTTTAGCGGGACTAAACTACGAGCAGTACTTC. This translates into CASSLAGLNYEQYF.

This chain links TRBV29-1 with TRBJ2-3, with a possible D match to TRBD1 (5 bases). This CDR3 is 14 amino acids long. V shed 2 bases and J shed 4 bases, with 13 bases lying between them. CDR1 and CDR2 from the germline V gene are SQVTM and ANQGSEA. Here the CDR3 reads CSVETPDIPDTQYF. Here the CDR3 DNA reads TGCAGCGTTGAAACCCCGGACATACCAGATACGCAGTATTTT.

CDR3 amino acids: CASTLGGDSYEQYF. CDR3 sequence (DNA): TGTGCCAGCACACTAGGGGGGGACTCCTACGAGCAGTACTTC. This rearrangement joins TRBV7-8 to TRBJ2-7; maybe TRBD2 (7 bases). Trimming shortened V by 7 bases and J by 0 bases, and 13 bases separated the two germline ends. From germline, CDR1 is SGHVS and CDR2 FQNEAQ. The CDR3 has 14 amino acids.

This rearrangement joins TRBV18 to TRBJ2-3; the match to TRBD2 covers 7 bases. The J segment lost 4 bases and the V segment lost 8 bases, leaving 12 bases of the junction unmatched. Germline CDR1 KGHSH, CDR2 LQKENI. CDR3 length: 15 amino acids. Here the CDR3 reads CASNSAGRVSDTQYF. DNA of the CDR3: TGTGCCAGCAATTCGGCAGGGAGGGTTTCAGATACGCAGTATTTT. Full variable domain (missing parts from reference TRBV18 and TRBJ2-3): NAGVMQNPRHLVRRRGQEARLRCSPMKGHSHVYWYRQLPEEGLKFMVYLQKENIIDESGMPKERFSAEFPKEGPSILRIQQVVRGDSAAYFCASNSAGRVSDTQYFGPGTRLTVL.

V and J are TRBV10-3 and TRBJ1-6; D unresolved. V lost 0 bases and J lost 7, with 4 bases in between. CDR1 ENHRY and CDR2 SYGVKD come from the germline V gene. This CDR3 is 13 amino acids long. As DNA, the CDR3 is TGTGCCATCAGTGAGTCGAAGAATTCACCCCTCCACTTT. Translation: CAISESKNSPLHF.

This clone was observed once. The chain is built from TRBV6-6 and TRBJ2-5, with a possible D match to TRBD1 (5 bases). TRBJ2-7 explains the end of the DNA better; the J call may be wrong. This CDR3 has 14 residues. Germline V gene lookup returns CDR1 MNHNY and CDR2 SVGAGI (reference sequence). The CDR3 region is CASSYQGTPYEQYF. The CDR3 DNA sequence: TGTGCCAGCAGTTATCAGGGAACACCCTACGAGCAGTACTTC.

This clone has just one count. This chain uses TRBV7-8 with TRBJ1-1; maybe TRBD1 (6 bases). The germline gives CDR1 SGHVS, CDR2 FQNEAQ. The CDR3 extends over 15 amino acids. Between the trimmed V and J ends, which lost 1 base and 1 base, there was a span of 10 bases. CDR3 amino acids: CASSLEGHRNTEAFF. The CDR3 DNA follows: TGTGCCAGCAGCTTAGAGGGACACAGGAACACTGAAGCTTTCTTT.

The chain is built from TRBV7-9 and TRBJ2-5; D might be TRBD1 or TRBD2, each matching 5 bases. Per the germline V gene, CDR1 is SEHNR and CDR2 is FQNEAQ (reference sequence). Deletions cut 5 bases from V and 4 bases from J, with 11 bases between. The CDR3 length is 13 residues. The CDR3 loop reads CASSPGTRETQYF. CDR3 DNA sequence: TGTGCCAGCAGCCCCGGGACCAGAGAGACCCAGTACTTC.

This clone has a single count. CDR3 residues: CASSQDTRTTYNEQFF. CDR3 in DNA: TGTGCCAGCAGCCAAGATACCCGAACTACCTACAATGAGCAGTTCTTC. This chain connects TRBV4-2 to TRBJ2-1; D is unclear. The CDR3 sequence is 16 residues long. V lost 0 bases and J lost 2, with 11 bases in between. The germline CDR1 and CDR2 sequences are LGHNA and YNFKEQ.

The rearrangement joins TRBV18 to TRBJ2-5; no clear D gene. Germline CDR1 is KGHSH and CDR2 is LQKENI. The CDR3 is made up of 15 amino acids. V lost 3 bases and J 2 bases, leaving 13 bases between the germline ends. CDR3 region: CASSPRLVQQETQYF. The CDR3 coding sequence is TGTGCCAGCTCACCCCGGCTAGTCCAACAAGAGACCCAGTACTTC.

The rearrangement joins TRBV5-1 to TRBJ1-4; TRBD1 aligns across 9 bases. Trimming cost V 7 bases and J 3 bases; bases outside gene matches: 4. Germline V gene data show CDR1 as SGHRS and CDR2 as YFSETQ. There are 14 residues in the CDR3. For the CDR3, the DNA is TGCGCCAGCTCGGACAGGGGAGCTAATGAAAAACTGTTTTTT. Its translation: CASSDRGANEKLFF.

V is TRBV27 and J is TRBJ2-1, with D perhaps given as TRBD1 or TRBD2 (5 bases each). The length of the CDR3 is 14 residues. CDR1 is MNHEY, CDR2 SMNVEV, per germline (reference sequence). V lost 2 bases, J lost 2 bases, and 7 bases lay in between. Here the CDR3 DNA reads TGTGCCAGCAGTTTAGAGGGGACCTACAATGAGCAGTTCTTC. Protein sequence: CASSLEGTYNEQFF.

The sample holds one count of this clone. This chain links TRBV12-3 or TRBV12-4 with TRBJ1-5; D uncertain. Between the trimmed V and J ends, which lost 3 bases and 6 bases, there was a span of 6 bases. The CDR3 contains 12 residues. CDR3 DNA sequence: TGTGCCAGCAGTTTTCTGGGTCAGCCCCAGCATTTT. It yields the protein CASSFLGQPQHF.

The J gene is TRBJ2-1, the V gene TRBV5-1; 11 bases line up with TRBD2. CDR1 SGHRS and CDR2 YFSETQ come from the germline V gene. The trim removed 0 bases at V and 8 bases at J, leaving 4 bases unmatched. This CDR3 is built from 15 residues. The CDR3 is CASSLELAGAYEQFF. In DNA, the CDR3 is TGCGCCAGCAGCTTGGAACTAGCGGGAGCCTATGAGCAGTTCTTC.

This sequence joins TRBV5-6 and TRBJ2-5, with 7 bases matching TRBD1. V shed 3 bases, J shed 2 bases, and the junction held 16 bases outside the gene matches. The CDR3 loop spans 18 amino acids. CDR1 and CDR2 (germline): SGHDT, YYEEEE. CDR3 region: CASSSGKRTGTYQETQYF. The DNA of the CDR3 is TGTGCCAGCAGCTCGGGGAAGCGGACAGGAACCTATCAAGAGACCCAGTACTTC.

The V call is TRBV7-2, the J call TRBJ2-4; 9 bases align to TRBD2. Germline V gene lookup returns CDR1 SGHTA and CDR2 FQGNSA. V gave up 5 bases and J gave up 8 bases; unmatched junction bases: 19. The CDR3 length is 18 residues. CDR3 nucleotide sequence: TGTGCCAGCAGCCTAGTCCCAACCGGTAGCGGGAGCGAGGACATTCAGTACTTC. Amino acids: CASSLVPTGSGSEDIQYF.

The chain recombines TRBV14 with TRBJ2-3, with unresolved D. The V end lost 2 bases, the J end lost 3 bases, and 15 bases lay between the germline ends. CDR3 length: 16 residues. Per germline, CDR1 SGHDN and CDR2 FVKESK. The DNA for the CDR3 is TGTGCCAGCAGCCAACGTCTCATCGCTATTACAGATACGCAGTATTTT. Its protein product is CASSQRLIAITDTQYF.